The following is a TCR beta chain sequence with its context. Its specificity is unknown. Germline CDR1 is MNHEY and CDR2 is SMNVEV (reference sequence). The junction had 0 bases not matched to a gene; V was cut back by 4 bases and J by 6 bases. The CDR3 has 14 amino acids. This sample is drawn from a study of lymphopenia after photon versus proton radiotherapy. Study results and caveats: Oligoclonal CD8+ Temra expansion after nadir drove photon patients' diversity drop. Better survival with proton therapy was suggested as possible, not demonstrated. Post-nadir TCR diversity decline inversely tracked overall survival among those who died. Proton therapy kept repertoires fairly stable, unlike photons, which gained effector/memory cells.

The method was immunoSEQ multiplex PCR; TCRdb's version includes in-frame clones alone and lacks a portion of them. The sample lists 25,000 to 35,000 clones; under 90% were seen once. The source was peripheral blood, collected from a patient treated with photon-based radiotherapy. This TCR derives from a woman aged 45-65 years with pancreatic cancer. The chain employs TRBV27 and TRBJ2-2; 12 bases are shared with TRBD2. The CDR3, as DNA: TGTGCCAGCAGTTGGACTAGCGGGGCCGGGGAGCTGTTTTTT. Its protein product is CASSWTSGAGELFF.